This entry is about one T cell receptor beta chain. Germline V gene data show CDR1 as MNHEY and CDR2 as SMNVEV (reference sequence). The CDR3 has 14 amino acids. This record belongs to a study of identical twins. TCRdb called the 5' RACE reads again in MiXCR, with one record for every CDR3 protein. This sample has roughly 1,500,000 distinct CDR3 sequences, with about 32% found just once. The sequenced sample consisted of cord blood. This clonotype was obtained from a newborn girl in good health. The V and J genes are TRBV27 and TRBJ2-1; 9 bases align to TRBD2. The last part of the DNA fits TRBJ2-7 better; the J call may be wrong. The CDR3 here is CASSSLAGINEQYF. CDR3 nucleotides: TGTGCCAGCAGTTCCCTAGCGGGGATTAATGAGCAGTACTTC.